There are a few counts of the clone carrying this TCR beta chain. Its antigen is unidentified. These data are taken from a study of cytomegalovirus exposure and HLA in healthy donors. PCR was performed using 60 Vbeta and 13 Jbeta primers. Sequencing used immunoSEQ multiplex PCR; TCRdb keeps in-frame clones, though not all of them. This sample has around 120,000 clones, with 74% found just once. Study outcomes and limitations: Researchers had no immune exposure information except CMV serostatus available. A few of the chains that were CMV-associated were confirmed in vitro to be specific for CMV antigens.

Material: PBMCs. This receptor was obtained from a man in his fifties or sixties in good health and CMV-seropositive.

CDR3 bases: TGTGCCAGCAGAGCATCGTTGGCGGGGGGTTCCGATGAGCAGTTCTTC. Translation gives CASRASLAGGSDEQFF. V is TRBV6-6 and J is TRBJ2-1, with 8 bases matching TRBD2. CDR1 is MNHNY and CDR2 is SVGAGI in the germline V gene (reference sequence). Trimming removed 6 bases from V and 8 bases from J; junction bases left unmatched: 15. The CDR3 is made up of 16 amino acids.